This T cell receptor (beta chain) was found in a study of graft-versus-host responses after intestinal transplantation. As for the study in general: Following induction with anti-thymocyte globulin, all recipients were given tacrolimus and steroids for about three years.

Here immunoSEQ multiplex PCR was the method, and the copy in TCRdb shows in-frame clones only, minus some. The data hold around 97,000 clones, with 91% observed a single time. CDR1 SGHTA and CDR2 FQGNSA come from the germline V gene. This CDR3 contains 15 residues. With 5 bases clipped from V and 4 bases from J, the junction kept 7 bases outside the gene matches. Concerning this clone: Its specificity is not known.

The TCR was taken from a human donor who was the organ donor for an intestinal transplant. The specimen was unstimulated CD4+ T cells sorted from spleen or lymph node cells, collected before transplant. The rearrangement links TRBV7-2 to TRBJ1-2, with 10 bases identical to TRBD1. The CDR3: CASSPGQGGGYGYTF. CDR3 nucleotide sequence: TGTGCCAGCAGCCCAGGACAGGGGGGGGGCTATGGCTACACCTTC.